Listed here are 20 T cell receptor beta chains from one sample, sequenced in a study of cytomegalovirus exposure and HLA in healthy donors. Primers for the PCR totalled 60 Vbeta and 13 Jbeta. Only in-frame clones appear in the TCRdb table, and some are missing; sequencing was by immunoSEQ multiplex PCR. The sample carries 140,000 or so clones, 75% to 80% recorded once. Sequencing was carried out using PBMCs. The receptors were gathered from a woman aged 18-29 years in good health and CMV-seropositive.

V usage is TRBV5-1 and J usage is TRBJ2-5; 7 nucleotides align to TRBD2. Germline assignment: CDR1 SGHRS and CDR2 YFSETQ. Germline trimming cut 1 base from V and 4 bases from J; bases unmatched to any gene: 7. This CDR3 has 15 residues. DNA for the CDR3: TGCGCCAGCAGCTTGTTCGGGTCGGGGGGAGAGACCCAGTACTTC. Protein sequence: CASSLFGSGGETQYF.

This chain links TRBV6-1 with TRBJ1-5; 10 bases agree with TRBD1. The germline V gene has CDR1 MNHNS and CDR2 SASEGT. The length of the CDR3 is 15 residues. V lost 6 bases to trimming and J lost 1 base; unmatched junction nucleotides: 3. In nucleotides, the CDR3 is TGTGCCAGCAGGCCGGGACAGGGGAGCAATCAGCCCCAGCATTTT. This encodes CASRPGQGSNQPQHF.

The CDR3 nucleotides are TGTGCCAGCAGCCTGGATGTTATAACTAATGAAAAACTGTTTTTT. Protein product: CASSLDVITNEKLFF. The chain links TRBV5-8 to TRBJ1-4; no clear D gene. Trimming cost V 4 bases and J 1 base, with 11 bases left between them. The length of the CDR3 is 15 residues. CDR1 and CDR2 from the germline V gene are SGHTS and YDEGEE.

This chain joins TRBV6-5 and TRBJ2-7; 11 positions match TRBD2. Unmatched junction bases numbered 3, after V lost 5 bases and J lost 0 bases. The CDR3 is 15 amino acids. Germline values: CDR1 MNHEY, CDR2 SVGAGI. The DNA of the CDR3 is TGTGCCAGCAGTGCCGGGACTAGCGGCTCCTACGAGCAGTACTTC. Residues: CASSAGTSGSYEQYF.

Only one count was recorded for this clone. The rearrangement links TRBV18 to TRBJ2-6; 9 bases are shared with TRBD1. Germline CDR1 and CDR2: KGHSH and LQKENI. J lost 4 bases, V lost 6 bases, and 10 bases had no gene match. This CDR3 is 17 amino acids long. The CDR3 spells CASSPPPGQGGANVLTF. Here the CDR3 DNA reads TGTGCCAGCTCCCCTCCTCCGGGACAGGGCGGGGCCAACGTCCTGACTTTC.

V and J are TRBV6-1 and TRBJ2-7; 11 nucleotides match TRBD2. The CDR3 contains 14 residues. CDR1 and CDR2 from the germline V gene are MNHNS and SASEGT. The trim removed 5 bases at V and 3 bases at J, leaving 3 bases unmatched. CDR3 loop: CASSNSGGGYEQYF. In nucleotides, the CDR3 is TGTGCCAGCAGTAATAGCGGGGGGGGCTACGAGCAGTACTTC.

CDR3 in amino acids: CASRLGTGREKLFF. The CDR3 DNA sequence: TGTGCCAGCAGGCTTGGAACGGGGAGGGAAAAACTGTTTTTT. The chain combines TRBV6-6 with TRBJ1-4, with D hard to call. Trimming pared 6 bases from V and 8 bases from J, leaving 16 bases between. Germline V gene sequence: CDR1 MNHNY, CDR2 SVGAGI (reference sequence). This CDR3 region has 14 residues.

The chain links TRBV19 to TRBJ2-3; 11 nucleotides align to TRBD2. Per germline, CDR1 LNHDA and CDR2 SQIVND (reference sequence). The CDR3 runs to 19 residues. With V trimmed by 0 bases and J by 5 bases, 13 bases remained unmatched. This CDR3 reads CASSIDPPSSGGARDTQYF. The CDR3 bases are TGTGCCAGTAGTATAGATCCCCCAAGTAGCGGGGGGGCACGAGATACGCAGTATTTT.

This clone was picked up a small number of times. V is TRBV25-1 and J is TRBJ1-5; D unresolved. CDR1 and CDR2 from the germline V gene are MGHDK and SYGVNS. The CDR3 totals 16 residues. Trimming cost V 5 bases and J 2 bases, with 16 bases left between them. The CDR3 bases are TGTGCCAGCAGTCCCACATCTTTCGTTGGCAATCAGCCCCAGCATTTT. Its protein is CASSPTSFVGNQPQHF.

This clone was recorded a few times. This chain joins TRBV5-1 and TRBJ2-7; 7 bases fit TRBD2. This CDR3 is built from 14 residues. The V and J ends lost 4 bases and 3 bases, in that order; junction bases with no gene match: 7. Germline CDR1 SGHRS, CDR2 YFSETQ. CDR3 nucleotides: TGCGCCAGCAGCCCCGGGGGAGGGTACTACGAGCAGTACTTC. Protein: CASSPGGGYYEQYF.

This sequence joins TRBV18 and TRBJ2-5; 14 positions agree with TRBD2. CDR3 length: 18 residues. After removal of 3 bases from V and 4 bases from J, the junction contained 10 bases not matched to a gene. The germline V gene has CDR1 KGHSH and CDR2 LQKENI. The CDR3 sequence: CASSPQLTSGGAAETQYF. In DNA, the CDR3 is TGTGCCAGCTCACCTCAACTGACTAGCGGGGGGGCCGCAGAGACCCAGTACTTC.

The chain employs TRBV18 and TRBJ2-2; D is possibly TRBD2 (5 bases). The CDR3 consists of 15 residues. Trimming removed 0 bases from V and 5 bases from J, with 10 bases in between. CDR1 KGHSH and CDR2 LQKENI come from the germline V gene. This CDR3 reads CASSPPGVLTGELFF. In DNA form, the CDR3 reads TGTGCCAGCTCACCACCCGGGGTGCTTACCGGGGAGCTGTTTTTT.

The chain joins TRBV7-2 to TRBJ2-7; 10 nucleotides agree with TRBD1. CDR1 is SGHTA and CDR2 is FQGNSA in the germline V gene. The CDR3 sequence is 12 residues long. The trim removed 4 bases at V and 9 bases at J, leaving 3 bases unmatched. The CDR3 bases are TGTGCCAGCAGCTCGGACAGGGGGGCGCAGTACTTC. This codes for CASSSDRGAQYF.

The count of this clone is one. V is TRBV30 and J is TRBJ2-1; TRBD1 matches 7 bases. V was pared by 4 bases and J by 9 bases, with 12 bases of the junction left unmatched. This CDR3 contains 14 residues. Germline CDR1 and CDR2: GTSNPN and SVGIG (reference sequence). CDR3 sequence reads: CAWTAGQVVPEQFF. In DNA form, the CDR3 reads TGTGCCTGGACGGCCGGACAGGTGGTACCTGAGCAGTTCTTC.

The sample holds a few counts of this clone. The chain employs TRBV5-1 and TRBJ2-7; the D gene is possibly TRBD1 (6 bases). CDR1 is SGHRS and CDR2 is YFSETQ in the germline V gene. Trimming pared 3 bases from V and 1 base from J, leaving 11 bases between. This CDR3 contains 14 residues. As DNA, the CDR3 is TGCGCCAGCAGCTGGGACATTGCTTCCTACGAGCAGTACTTC. This encodes CASSWDIASYEQYF. The full variable domain, rest sourced from reference TRBV5-1 and TRBJ2-7, is KAGVTQTPRYLIKTRGQQVTLSCSPISGHRSVSWYQQTPGQGLQFLFEYFSETQRNKGNFPGRFSGRQFSNSRSEMNVSTLELGDSALYLCASSWDIASYEQYFGPGTRLTVT.

This chain joins TRBV19 and TRBJ2-7, with 7 positions matching TRBD2. The V and J ends lost 3 bases and 1 base, in that order; junction bases with no gene match: 6. In germline, CDR1 is LNHDA, CDR2 SQIVND (reference sequence). The CDR3 is 15 residues long. CDR3 loop: CASSISSGRSYEQYF. The CDR3 DNA follows: TGTGCCAGTAGTATTTCTAGCGGTCGATCCTACGAGCAGTACTTC.

The chain recombines TRBV14 with TRBJ1-1; D may be TRBD1 (6 bases). The CDR3 consists of 13 residues. Germline assignment: CDR1 SGHDN and CDR2 FVKESK. V was trimmed by 8 bases and J by 0 bases, leaving 10 bases between them. The chain's CDR3 is CASADSMNTEAFF. The CDR3 region has the DNA TGTGCCAGCGCGGACAGTATGAACACTGAAGCTTTCTTT.

A single count supports this clone. The chain links TRBV7-8 to TRBJ2-7; 13 bases agree with TRBD2. Germline-derived CDR1 and CDR2 are SGHVS and FQNEAQ. CDR3 length: 15 residues. The junction had 6 bases not matched to a gene; V was cut back by 4 bases and J by 6 bases. CDR3 protein: CASSWGLAGLGEQYF. CDR3 DNA sequence: TGTGCCAGCAGCTGGGGACTAGCGGGGCTCGGCGAGCAGTACTTC.

This clone was seen only a few times. The chain employs TRBV6-1 and TRBJ2-7; 8 bases are a match to TRBD1. The CDR3 is 15 residues long. J gave up 4 bases and V 7 bases, and 12 bases lay outside the gene matches. Germline values: CDR1 MNHNS, CDR2 SASEGT. In nucleotides, the CDR3 is TGTGCCAGCACCTCCCAAAGGACAGGGTTTTACGAGCAGTACTTC. Its protein is CASTSQRTGFYEQYF.

This chain joins TRBV7-8 and TRBJ2-1; D may be TRBD1 (5 bases). V lost 1 base to trimming and J lost 6 bases, with 7 bases between them. The CDR3 covers 13 residues. CDR1 and CDR2 (germline): SGHVS, FQNEAQ. CDR3 DNA: TGTGCCAGCAGCTTAGGACAGATCAATGAGCAGTTCTTC. Translation gives CASSLGQINEQFF.